This record looks at one T cell receptor (beta chain) sequence and its context. What it binds is unknown. The record originates from a study of cytomegalovirus exposure and HLA in healthy donors. Across the study: As released early, the data held about 85 million unique TCRs from HLA-typed donors. Overall study results and limits: DRB1 showed the most TCR associations and HLA-C the fewest in a later analysis, as rates varied by HLA locus. It has been reported that TCR beta sequences accurately predicted the HLA-A and HLA-B alleles of most subjects. Across donors, most TCRs were seen rarely, yet some public ones were widespread.

Trimming removed 10 bases at V and 0 bases at J, with 13 bases between. Germline V gene data show CDR1 as MNHEY and CDR2 as SMNVEV (reference sequence). The CDR3 loop spans 13 amino acids. The PCR ran on 60 Vbeta and 13 Jbeta primers. TCRdb's copy holds only in-frame clones and misses some; the assay was immunoSEQ multiplex PCR. The sample includes 150,000 to 200,000 clones, approximately 67% of them seen just once. Sequenced: PBMCs. The receptor was derived from a woman between 18 and 29 years old in good health and CMV-seropositive. The chain uses TRBV27 and TRBJ2-7, with D possibly matching TRBD1 (6 bases). CDR3: CATWTVPSYEQYF. The CDR3 coding sequence is TGTGCCACCTGGACAGTCCCCTCCTACGAGCAGTACTTC.